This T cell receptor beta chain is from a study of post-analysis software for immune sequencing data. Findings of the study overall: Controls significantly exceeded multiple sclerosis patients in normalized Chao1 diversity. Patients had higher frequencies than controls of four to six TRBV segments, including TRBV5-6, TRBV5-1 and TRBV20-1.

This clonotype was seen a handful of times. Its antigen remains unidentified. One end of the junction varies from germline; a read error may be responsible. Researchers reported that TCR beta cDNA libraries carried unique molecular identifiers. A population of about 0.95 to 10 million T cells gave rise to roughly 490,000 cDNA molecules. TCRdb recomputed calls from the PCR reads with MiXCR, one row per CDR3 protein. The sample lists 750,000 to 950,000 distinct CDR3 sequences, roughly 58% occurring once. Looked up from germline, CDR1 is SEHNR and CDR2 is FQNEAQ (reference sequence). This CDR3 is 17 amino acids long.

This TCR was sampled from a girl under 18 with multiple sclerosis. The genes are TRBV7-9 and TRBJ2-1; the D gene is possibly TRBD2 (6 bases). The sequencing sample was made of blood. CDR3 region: CASSLAAGPDSYNEQFF. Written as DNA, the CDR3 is TGTGCCAGCAGCCTAGCCGCGGGGCCCGATTCCTACAATGAGCAGTTCTTC.